This T cell receptor beta chain was sequenced in a study of T cell responses to AZD1222 COVID-19 vaccine. Comment on this clone: Its antigen is undetermined.

Regarding the study as a whole: Baseline serology detected seropositivity in only a handful of AZD1222 recipients. Targeting of unmutated variant regions was reportedly seen in nearly half of spike-specific TCRs. With dominance at 160-218 and 743-854, vaccine-associated CD4 TCRs spanned spike.

Germline V gives CDR1 KGHDR, CDR2 SFDVKD. Trimming took off 9 bases at V and 5 bases at J, with 9 bases between the two ends. This CDR3 contains 11 residues. The table came from immunoSEQ multiplex PCR; TCRdb's copy has only in-frame clones and leaves some out. The repertoire includes about 150,000 clones, 91% of them detected once, and approximately 3.6% sits in the top ten. The origin of this receptor is an adult who received the AZD1222 COVID-19 vaccine. The chain recombines TRBV24-1 with TRBJ2-5; D gene ambiguous. The source material was peripheral blood, sampled 28 days after the second AZD1222 dose. This CDR3 is CATEQGETQYF. In nucleotides, the CDR3 is TGTGCCACCGAGCAAGGGGAGACCCAGTACTTC.